Following are 2 T cell receptor beta chains from one sample sequenced in a study of monozygotic twins with inflammatory bowel disease. After re-calling the 5' RACE reads, TCRdb lists one entry per CDR3 protein, DNA absent. Its clone listing holds more than 100,000 distinct CDR3 sequences. Specimen: blood. The receptors derive from a human donor with ulcerative colitis or Crohn's disease, or a healthy co-twin of an affected twin (not recorded which).

The V gene is TRBV7-3, the J gene TRBJ2-2; with no DNA, the TCRdb D assignment of TRBD1 cannot be verified. CDR1 is SGHTA, CDR2 FQGTGA, per germline. This CDR3 has 15 amino acids. The CDR3 protein is CASSSQTGSSRELFF. Full variable domain (rest looked up from reference TRBV7-3 and TRBJ2-2): GAGVSQTPSNKVTEKGKYVELRCDPISGHTALYWYRQSLGQGPEFLIYFQGTGAADDSGLPNDRFFAVRPEGSVSTLKIQRTERGDSAVYLCASSSQTGSSRELFFGEGSRLTVL.

The chain links TRBV15 to TRBJ2-3; TCRdb's assignment of TRBD2 cannot be checked, as there is no DNA. Looked up from germline, CDR1 is LNHNV and CDR2 is YYDKDF (reference sequence). The CDR3 totals 17 residues. The CDR3 spells CATSRSGLARGSDTQYF.